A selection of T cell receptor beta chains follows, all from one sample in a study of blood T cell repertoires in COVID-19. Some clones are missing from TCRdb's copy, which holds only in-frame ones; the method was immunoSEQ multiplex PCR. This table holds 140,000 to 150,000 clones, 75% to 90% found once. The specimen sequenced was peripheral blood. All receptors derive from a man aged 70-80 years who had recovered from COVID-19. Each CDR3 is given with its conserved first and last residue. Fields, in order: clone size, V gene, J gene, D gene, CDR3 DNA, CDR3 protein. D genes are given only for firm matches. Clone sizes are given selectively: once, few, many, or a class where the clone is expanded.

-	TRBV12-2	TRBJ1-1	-	TGTGCAAGTCGCTTCAGACAGGGGGCCTCTGAAGCTTTCTTT	CASRFRQGASEAFF
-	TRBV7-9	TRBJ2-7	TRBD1	TGTGCCAGCAGCACTACTCGACAGGGGCGGACTTACGAGCAGTACTTC	CASSTTRQGRTYEQYF
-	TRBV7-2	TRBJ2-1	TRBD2	TGTGCCAGCAGCCCGTACCTAGCGGGAGGGAGGAATGAGCAGTTCTTC	CASSPYLAGGRNEQFF
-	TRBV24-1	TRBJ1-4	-	TGTGCCACCAGTGATGCTAGTAATGAAAAACTGTTTTTT	CATSDASNEKLFF
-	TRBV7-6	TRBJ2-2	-	TGTGCCAGCACCCAAAACCAGGGTTGGAACACCGGGGAGCTGTTTTTT	CASTQNQGWNTGELFF
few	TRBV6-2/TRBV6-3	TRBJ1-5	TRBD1	TGTGCCAGCAGTCCCAGGGGGGCGAATAGCAATCAGCCCCAGCATTTT	CASSPRGANSNQPQHF
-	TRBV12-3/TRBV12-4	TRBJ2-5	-	TGTGCCAGTGCCGCGCCAGGGCGTGAGACCCAGTACTTC	CASAAPGRETQYF
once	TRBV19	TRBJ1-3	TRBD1	TGTGCCAGTAAGGGGACAGCCAGGGACTCTGGAAACACCATATATTTT	CASKGTARDSGNTIYF
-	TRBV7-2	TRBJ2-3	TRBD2	TGTGCCAGCAGCTTATGGGTGTTCGGGACTAGCGGGAAGGATACGCAGTATTTT	CASSLWVFGTSGKDTQYF
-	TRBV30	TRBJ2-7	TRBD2	TGTGCCTGGAGTTGGGGAGCGGGAGAGGGCGAGCAGTACTTC	CAWSWGAGEGEQYF
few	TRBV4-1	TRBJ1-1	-	TGCGCCAGCAGGGCGGATGCAGGAGGCTACCTGGCTTTCTTT	CASRADAGGYLAFF
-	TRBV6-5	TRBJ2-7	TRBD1	TGTGCTGGACAGGGGGCGCGAAGCGAGCAGTACTTC	CAGQGARSEQYF
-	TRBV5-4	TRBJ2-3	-	TGTGCCAGCAGCCCCGGAGGAGGCCCAGATACGCAGTATTTT	CASSPGGGPDTQYF
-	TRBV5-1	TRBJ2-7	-	TGCGCCAGCAGCTTTGATGTCAGGTCCTACGAGCAGTACTTC	CASSFDVRSYEQYF
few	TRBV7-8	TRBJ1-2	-	TGTGCCAGCAGCGGGAGAGGATATGGCTACACCTTC	CASSGRGYGYTF
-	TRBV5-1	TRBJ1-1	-	TGCGCCAGCAGCTTGTTGTCCGAGGGCCCTGAAGCTTTCTTT	CASSLLSEGPEAFF
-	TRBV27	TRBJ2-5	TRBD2	TGTGCCAGCAGCCACAGACTAGCGGGAGGGAAAGAGACCCAGTACTTC	CASSHRLAGGKETQYF
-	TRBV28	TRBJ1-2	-	TGTGCCAGCAGTTTCGGAGGAGGGGAGTACTATGGCTACACCTTC	CASSFGGGEYYGYTF
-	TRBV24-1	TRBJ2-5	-	TGTGCCACCAGTGATGGGGAGGAGACCCAGTACTTC	CATSDGEETQYF